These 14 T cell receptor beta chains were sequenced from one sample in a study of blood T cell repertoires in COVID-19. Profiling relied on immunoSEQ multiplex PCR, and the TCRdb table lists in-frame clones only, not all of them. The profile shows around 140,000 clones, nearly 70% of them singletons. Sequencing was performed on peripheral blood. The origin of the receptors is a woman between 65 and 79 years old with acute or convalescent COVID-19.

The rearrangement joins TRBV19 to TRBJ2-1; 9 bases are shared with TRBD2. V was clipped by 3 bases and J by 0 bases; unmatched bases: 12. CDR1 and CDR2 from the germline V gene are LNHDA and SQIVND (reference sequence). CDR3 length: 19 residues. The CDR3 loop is CASSIPGLAGHSSYNEQFF. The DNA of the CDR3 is TGTGCCAGTAGTATCCCGGGTCTAGCGGGGCATAGCTCCTACAATGAGCAGTTCTTC.

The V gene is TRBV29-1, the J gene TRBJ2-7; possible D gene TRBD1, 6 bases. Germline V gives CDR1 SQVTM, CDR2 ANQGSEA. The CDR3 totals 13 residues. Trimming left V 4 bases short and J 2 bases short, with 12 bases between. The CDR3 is CSVVGRGPYEQYF. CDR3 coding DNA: TGCAGCGTTGTGGGCAGGGGCCCCTACGAGCAGTACTTC.

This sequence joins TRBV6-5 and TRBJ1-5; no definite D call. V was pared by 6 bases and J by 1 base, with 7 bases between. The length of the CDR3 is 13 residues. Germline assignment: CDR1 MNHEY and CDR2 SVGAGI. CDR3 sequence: CASSITSNQPQHF. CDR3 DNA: TGTGCCAGCAGCATCACAAGCAATCAGCCCCAGCATTTT.

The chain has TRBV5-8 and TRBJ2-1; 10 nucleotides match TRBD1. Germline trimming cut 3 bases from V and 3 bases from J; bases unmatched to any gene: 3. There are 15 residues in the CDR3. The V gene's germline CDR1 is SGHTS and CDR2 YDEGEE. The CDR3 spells CASSSGTGVYNEQFF. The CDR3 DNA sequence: TGTGCCAGCAGCTCCGGGACAGGGGTCTACAATGAGCAGTTCTTC.

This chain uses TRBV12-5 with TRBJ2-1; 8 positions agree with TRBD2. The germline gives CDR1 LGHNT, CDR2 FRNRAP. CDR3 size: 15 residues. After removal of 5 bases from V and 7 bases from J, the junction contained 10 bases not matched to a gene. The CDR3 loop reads CASGPPGRGVNEQFF. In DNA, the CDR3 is TGTGCTAGTGGTCCCCCGGGGCGGGGGGTAAATGAGCAGTTCTTC.

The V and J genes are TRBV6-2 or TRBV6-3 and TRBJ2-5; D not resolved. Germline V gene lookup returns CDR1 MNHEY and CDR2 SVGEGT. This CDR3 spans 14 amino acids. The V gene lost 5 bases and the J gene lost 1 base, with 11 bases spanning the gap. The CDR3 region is CASSRTEFQETQYF. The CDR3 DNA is TGTGCCAGCAGTCGAACTGAATTCCAAGAGACCCAGTACTTC.

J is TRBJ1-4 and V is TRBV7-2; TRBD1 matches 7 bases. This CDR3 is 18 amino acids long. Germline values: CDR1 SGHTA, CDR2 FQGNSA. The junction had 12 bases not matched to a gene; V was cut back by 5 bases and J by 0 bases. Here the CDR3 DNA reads TGTGCCAGCAGCACCCGGGACAGAGATTTTGCAACTAATGAAAAACTGTTTTTT. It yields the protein CASSTRDRDFATNEKLFF. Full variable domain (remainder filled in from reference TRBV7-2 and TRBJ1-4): GAGVSQSPSNKVTEKGKDVELRCDPISGHTALYWYRQSLGQGLEFLIYFQGNSAPDKSGLPSDRFSAERTGGSVSTLTIQRTQQEDSAVYLCASSTRDRDFATNEKLFFGSGTQLSVL.

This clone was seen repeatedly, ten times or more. As DNA, the CDR3 is TGTGCCAGCAGCCCCTCGGCGGGAGGGTCCACAGATACGCAGTATTTT. Translating gives CASSPSAGGSTDTQYF. The J gene is TRBJ2-3, the V gene TRBV11-2; 9 bases match TRBD2. This CDR3 spans 16 amino acids. The trim removed 5 bases at V and 2 bases at J, leaving 8 bases unmatched. Germline V gene sequence: CDR1 SGHAT, CDR2 FQNNGV.

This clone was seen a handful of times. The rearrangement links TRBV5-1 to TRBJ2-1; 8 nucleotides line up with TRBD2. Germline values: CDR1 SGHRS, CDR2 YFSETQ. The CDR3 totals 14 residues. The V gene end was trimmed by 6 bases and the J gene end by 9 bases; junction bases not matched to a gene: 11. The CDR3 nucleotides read TGCGCCAGCATACTGAGCGGGAGCGGGACTGAGCAGTTCTTC. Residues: CASILSGSGTEQFF.

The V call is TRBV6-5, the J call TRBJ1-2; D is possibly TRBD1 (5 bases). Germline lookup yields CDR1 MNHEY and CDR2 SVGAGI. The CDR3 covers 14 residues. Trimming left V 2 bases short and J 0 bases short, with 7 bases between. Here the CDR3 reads CASSYEQANYGYTF. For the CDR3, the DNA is TGTGCCAGCAGTTACGAACAGGCTAACTATGGCTACACCTTC.

The CDR3 DNA reads as TGTGCCAGCAGCGTAGAACAGAACACTGAAGCTTTCTTT. Amino acid sequence: CASSVEQNTEAFF. The V gene is TRBV9, the J gene TRBJ1-1; D is unresolved. The CDR3 contains 13 residues. Germline V gene lookup returns CDR1 SGDLS and CDR2 YYNGEE. Trimming took off 0 bases at V and 1 base at J, with 4 bases between the two ends.

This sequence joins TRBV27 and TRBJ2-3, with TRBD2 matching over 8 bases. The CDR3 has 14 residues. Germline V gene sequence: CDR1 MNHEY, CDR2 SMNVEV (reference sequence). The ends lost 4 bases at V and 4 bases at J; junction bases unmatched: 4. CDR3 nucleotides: TGTGCCAGCAGTTCTAGCGGGTGGTCAGATACGCAGTATTTT. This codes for CASSSSGWSDTQYF.

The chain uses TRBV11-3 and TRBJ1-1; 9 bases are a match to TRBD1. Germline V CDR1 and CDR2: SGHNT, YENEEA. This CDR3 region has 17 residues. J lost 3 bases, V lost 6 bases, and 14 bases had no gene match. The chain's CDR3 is CASRRTGGSGKDTEAFF. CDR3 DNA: TGTGCCAGCAGAAGAACAGGGGGCTCCGGTAAGGACACTGAAGCTTTCTTT.

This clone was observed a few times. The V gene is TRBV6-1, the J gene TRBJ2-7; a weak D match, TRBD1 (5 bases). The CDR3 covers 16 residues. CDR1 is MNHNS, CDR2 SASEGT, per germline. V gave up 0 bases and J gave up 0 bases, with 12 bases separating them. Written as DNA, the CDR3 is TGTGCCAGCAGTGAAGCGTCACAGGCCTACTCCTACGAGCAGTACTTC. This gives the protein CASSEASQAYSYEQYF.